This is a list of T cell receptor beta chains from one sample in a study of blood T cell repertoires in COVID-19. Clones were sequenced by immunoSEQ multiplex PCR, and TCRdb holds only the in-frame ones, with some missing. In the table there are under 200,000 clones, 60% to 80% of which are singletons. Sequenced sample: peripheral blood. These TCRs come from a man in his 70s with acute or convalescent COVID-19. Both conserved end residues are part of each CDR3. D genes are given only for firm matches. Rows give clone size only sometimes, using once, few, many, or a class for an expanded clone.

DNA: TGTGCCAGCAGCGTTGGACAGGGCGCTTTGGGTGGGACCCAGTACTTC
CDR3: CASSVGQGALGGTQYF
length: 16
J: TRBJ2-5
size: few
D: TRBD1
V: TRBV9

DNA: TGTGCCAGCAGTTACTCCACTAGCGGGAGGGCCGACTTC
CDR3: CASSYSTSGRADF
length: 13
J: TRBJ2-7
size: -
D: TRBD2
V: TRBV6-2/TRBV6-3

DNA: TGTGCCAGCAGCGTAGCCGGGGGGGCCGCCGGGGAGCTGTTTTTT
CDR3: CASSVAGGAAGELFF
length: 15
J: TRBJ2-2
size: -
D: TRBD2
V: TRBV9

DNA: TGTGCCAGCAGCCAAGGGACTAGCGGGGGTAAGACCCAGTACTTC
CDR3: CASSQGTSGGKTQYF
length: 15
J: TRBJ2-5
size: -
D: TRBD2
V: TRBV3-1/TRBV3-2

DNA: TGTGCCAGCAGCTTACTGGTCCGAGGAAACACCATATATTTT
CDR3: CASSLLVRGNTIYF
length: 14
J: TRBJ1-3
size: few
D: -
V: TRBV5-4

DNA: TGTGCCAGCAGCTCCAGGGTGGGTAATTCACCCCTCCACTTT
CDR3: CASSSRVGNSPLHF
length: 14
J: TRBJ1-6
size: -
D: -
V: TRBV7-2

DNA: TGTGCCAGCAGCTCTGGACAGGTTGGGGAGACCCAGTACTTC
CDR3: CASSSGQVGETQYF
length: 14
J: TRBJ2-5
size: -
D: TRBD1
V: TRBV5-4

DNA: TGTGCCAGCAGTCCTTGGGGACAGCCCGGGCGAAGTCAGCCCCAGCATTTT
CDR3: CASSPWGQPGRSQPQHF
length: 17
J: TRBJ1-5
size: -
D: TRBD1
V: TRBV28

DNA: TGTGCCACCAGCAGAGTTGACAGGGTCCACGAGCAGTACTTC
CDR3: CATSRVDRVHEQYF
length: 14
J: TRBJ2-7
size: -
D: TRBD1
V: TRBV15

DNA: TGTGCCAGCAGCTTGCGCGGGGACTACCCCTCTGGGGCCAACGTCCTGACTTTC
CDR3: CASSLRGDYPSGANVLTF
length: 18
J: TRBJ2-6
size: -
D: TRBD2
V: TRBV5-5

DNA: TGTGCCAGCAGCGTAGATAGCGGACAATTCACAGATACGCAGTATTTT
CDR3: CASSVDSGQFTDTQYF
length: 16
J: TRBJ2-3
size: once
D: -
V: TRBV9

DNA: TGTGCCAGCAAGGAGGGACAGAGCAATCAGCCCCAGCATTTT
CDR3: CASKEGQSNQPQHF
length: 14
J: TRBJ1-5
size: -
D: TRBD1
V: TRBV6-5

DNA: TGTGCCAGCAGCATGGACAGAAACAATGAAAAACTGTTTTTT
CDR3: CASSMDRNNEKLFF
length: 14
J: TRBJ1-4
size: -
D: -
V: TRBV6-6

DNA: TGTGCCAGCAGTGGGACAGGGAGGCACTCCTACAATGAGCAGTTCTTC
CDR3: CASSGTGRHSYNEQFF
length: 16
J: TRBJ2-1
size: once
D: TRBD1
V: TRBV2

DNA: TGCGCCAGCAGTCTTACGAGGGACAGGGAGACAGATACGCAGTATTTT
CDR3: CASSLTRDRETDTQYF
length: 16
J: TRBJ2-3
size: -
D: TRBD1
V: TRBV23-1

DNA: TGTGCCAGCCGCCGGGACAGGGACGGTTCACCCCTCCACTTT
CDR3: CASRRDRDGSPLHF
length: 14
J: TRBJ1-6
size: -
D: TRBD1
V: TRBV27

DNA: TGTGCCAGCTCACCCGAGGCGTACAATCAGCCCCAGCATTTT
CDR3: CASSPEAYNQPQHF
length: 14
J: TRBJ1-5
size: few
D: -
V: TRBV18

DNA: TGTGCCACCAGTGACCCGACAGGTTCTGGAAACACCATATATTTT
CDR3: CATSDPTGSGNTIYF
length: 15
J: TRBJ1-3
size: -
D: -
V: TRBV24-1

DNA: TGTGCCAGCGGACAGGGAGGTTCGGTCACTGAAGCTTTCTTT
CDR3: CASGQGGSVTEAFF
length: 14
J: TRBJ1-1
size: -
D: TRBD1
V: TRBV28

DNA: TGTGCCAGCAGTGAAAATCCCGGGACAGGGAGTTCACCCCTCCACTTT
CDR3: CASSENPGTGSSPLHF
length: 16
J: TRBJ1-6
size: -
D: TRBD1
V: TRBV6-1